The 3 T cell receptor beta chains listed next were all sequenced from one sample in a study of T cells in Graves' hyperthyroidism and ophthalmopathy (dated by TCRdb to the late 2010s). The library was made by multiplex PCR. The sequencer listed for this sample is Illumina HiSeq 2000. TCR beta CDR3 regions were amplified from RNA transcripts. A first-round RT-PCR of the TCR CDR3 used the HTBI primer set with the Qiagen OneStep RT-PCR kit. Through fastp at Q25 and MiXCR, TCRdb rebuilt clones from the public reads, retaining in-frame beta chains. Merged by CDR3 protein, the rows form single entries marked with the most common genes and DNA. Across this sample there are some 500,000 distinct CDR3 sequences, with over 13% seen only once. The ten top clones hold less than 20% of the sample. The sequenced material came from blood. These receptor sequences come from a woman aged 18-30 years with Graves' hyperthyroidism.

CDR3 protein: CASSIRTSGGTDTQYF. The CDR3 bases are TGTGCCAGTAGTATTCGGACTAGCGGGGGCACAGATACGCAGTATTTT. The gene calls are TRBV19 and TRBJ2-3; TRBD2 agrees at 12 bases. The V segment lost 3 bases and the J segment 1 base; nucleotides outside the gene matches: 2. This CDR3 is 16 amino acids long. Germline V lookup: CDR1 LNHDA, CDR2 SQIVND (reference sequence).

The CDR3 DNA sequence: TGCAGTGCTGCCGGACTAGCGGGACTCTACAATGAGCAGTTCTTC. This translates into CSAAGLAGLYNEQFF. The J gene is TRBJ2-1, the V gene TRBV20-1, with 12 bases that match TRBD2. Germline CDR1 is DFQATT and CDR2 is SNEGSKA (reference sequence). The CDR3 runs to 15 residues. V lost 5 bases, J lost 3 bases, and 5 bases stayed unmatched.

This clonotype was seen repeatedly, ten times or more. The chain employs TRBV12-5 and TRBJ1-1; TRBD1 matches 8 bases. Germline V gene sequence: CDR1 LGHNT, CDR2 FRNRAP. The CDR3 runs 13 residues. Losses at the gene ends were 6 bases for V and 1 base for J; bases not matched to a gene: 1. The CDR3 nucleotides are TGTGCTAGTGGGGACAGGGCGAACACTGAAGCTTTCTTT. It yields the protein CASGDRANTEAFF.